This paragraph covers one T cell receptor beta chain sequence. Its antigen remains unidentified. V was clipped by 0 bases and J by 1 base, with 9 bases between them. The germline gives CDR1 SGHRS, CDR2 YFSETQ. This CDR3 has 15 amino acids. This entry comes from a study of cytomegalovirus exposure and HLA in healthy donors. The study's findings and limits: Reports state that TCR beta sequences accurately predicted most subjects' HLA-A and HLA-B alleles. In a later analysis, V- and J-gene trimming of beta chains associated with a DCLRE1C missense variant, replicated independently. Most TCR sequences were uncommon, yet certain public TCRs appeared in many donors.

PCR employed 60 Vbeta and 13 Jbeta primers. This table comes from immunoSEQ multiplex PCR, and its TCRdb copy is limited to in-frame clones, with some not included. The data contain some 170,000 clones, 77% of them singletons. Specimen: PBMCs. This TCR was recovered from a woman aged 30 to 39 in good health and CMV-seronegative. The rearrangement joins TRBV5-1 to TRBJ2-3, with a weak D call TRBD2 (5 bases). The CDR3: CASSLAIGGTDTQYF. As DNA, the CDR3 is TGCGCCAGCAGCTTGGCTATCGGGGGCACAGATACGCAGTATTTT.